The 10 T cell receptor beta chains below were found in one sample sequenced in a study of response to subunit inactivated influenza vaccine. TCRdb reprocessed the RT-PCR reads with MiXCR, giving one entry per CDR3 protein. The sample comprises 500,000 or so distinct CDR3 sequences, 15% to 20% of which are singletons, and approximately 3% rests with the top ten. The sample was CD4+ T cells sorted from PBMCs, taken around 2 years after vaccination. Every receptor here comes from a man aged 45 to 75 who received an inactivated influenza vaccine.

This clonotype was detected many times. The chain carries TRBV5-1 and TRBJ1-2; D may be TRBD1 (6 bases). The germline V gene has CDR1 SGHRS and CDR2 YFSETQ. V was clipped by 1 base and J by 4 bases, with 17 bases between them. The CDR3 is made up of 16 amino acids. CDR3 sequence reads: CASSLMGFGTTYGYTF. DNA for the CDR3: TGCGCCAGCAGCTTGATGGGGTTCGGGACAACCTATGGCTACACCTTC.

This clonotype was detected only a few times. The genes are TRBV9 and TRBJ2-1, with TRBD2 matching 10 bases. The CDR3 runs to 16 residues. CDR1 and CDR2 from the germline V gene are SGDLS and YYNGEE. Unmatched junction bases numbered 8, after V lost 0 bases and J lost 8 bases. As DNA, the CDR3 is TGTGCCAGCAGCGTAGATGCGGGACTAGCGATATATGAGCAGTTCTTC. This gives the protein CASSVDAGLAIYEQFF.

This chain links TRBV5-5 with TRBJ1-3, with D tentatively TRBD1 (5 bases). The germline gives CDR1 SGHKS, CDR2 YYEKEE (reference sequence). The CDR3 spans 13 residues. V was trimmed by 4 bases and J by 4 bases, leaving 9 bases between them. DNA of the CDR3: TGTGCCAGCAGCCCGTGGGGGGGAAACACCATATATTTT. As protein: CASSPWGGNTIYF.

This clonotype was seen ten or more times. The chain employs TRBV7-2 and TRBJ2-3; 11 positions match TRBD2. This CDR3 comprises 16 residues. CDR1 and CDR2 from the germline V gene are SGHTA and FQGNSA. Trimming removed 5 bases from V and 5 bases from J; junction bases left unmatched: 9. For the CDR3, the DNA is TGTGCCAGCAGCCCCGGACTAGCGGGCTCGGGAGATACGCAGTATTTT. Amino acids: CASSPGLAGSGDTQYF.

This clonotype was recorded a few times. V and J are TRBV7-9 and TRBJ1-2; D is unresolved. There are 13 residues in the CDR3. CDR1 is SEHNR, CDR2 FQNEAQ, per germline (reference sequence). The germline V and J ends were trimmed by 2 bases and 5 bases, with 9 bases remaining between them. The DNA for the CDR3 is TGTGCCAGCAGCTTACGCGCCTCATATGGCTACACCTTC. It yields the protein CASSLRASYGYTF.

A few counts support this clonotype. This CDR3 is CASSRLAGGGTDTQYF. CDR3 bases: TGTGCCAGCAGCAGACTAGCGGGAGGGGGCACAGATACGCAGTATTTT. The chain has TRBV9 and TRBJ2-3; 14 bases are shared with TRBD2. After removal of 4 bases from V and 1 base from J, the junction contained 2 bases not matched to a gene. The CDR3 is 16 amino acids. The V gene's germline CDR1 is SGDLS and CDR2 YYNGEE.

This clonotype showed up many times. The chain employs TRBV4-1 and TRBJ2-5; 9 nucleotides agree with TRBD2. The germline V gene encodes CDR1 MGHRA and CDR2 YSYEKL. CDR3 size: 15 residues. The ends lost 0 bases at V and 5 bases at J; junction bases unmatched: 4. The DNA for the CDR3 is TGCGCCAGCAGCCAAGAGCGGCTAGCGGGGGAGACCCAGTACTTC. It is translated as CASSQERLAGETQYF.

A few counts support this clonotype. The rearrangement joins TRBV7-8 to TRBJ1-4; tentatively, D is TRBD1 (5 bases). The germline CDR1 and CDR2 sequences are SGHVS and FQNEAQ. This CDR3 has 14 amino acids. Trimming removed 0 bases at V and 10 bases at J, with 12 bases between. CDR3 sequence (DNA): TGTGCCAGCAGCTTAGCGCATTCTGGGGGAAAACTGTTTTTT. It yields the protein CASSLAHSGGKLFF.

This chain uses TRBV6-2 or TRBV6-3 with TRBJ2-1; unclear D gene. Trimming shortened V by 2 bases and J by 5 bases, and 4 bases separated the two germline ends. CDR1 is MNHEY, CDR2 SVGEGT, per germline. CDR3 length equals 12 residues. CDR3 sequence: CASSYLDNEQFF. The CDR3 DNA sequence: TGTGCCAGCAGTTACCTTGACAATGAGCAGTTCTTC.

The chain combines TRBV4-2 with TRBJ2-1; 9 bases line up with TRBD2. The trim removed 4 bases at V and 5 bases at J, leaving 9 bases unmatched. CDR1 and CDR2 from the germline V gene are LGHNA and YNFKEQ. This CDR3 has 16 residues. The CDR3 DNA sequence: TGTGCCAGCAGCCCCAAGGGGGCTAGCGGGAACAATGAGCAGTTCTTC. It is translated as CASSPKGASGNNEQFF.